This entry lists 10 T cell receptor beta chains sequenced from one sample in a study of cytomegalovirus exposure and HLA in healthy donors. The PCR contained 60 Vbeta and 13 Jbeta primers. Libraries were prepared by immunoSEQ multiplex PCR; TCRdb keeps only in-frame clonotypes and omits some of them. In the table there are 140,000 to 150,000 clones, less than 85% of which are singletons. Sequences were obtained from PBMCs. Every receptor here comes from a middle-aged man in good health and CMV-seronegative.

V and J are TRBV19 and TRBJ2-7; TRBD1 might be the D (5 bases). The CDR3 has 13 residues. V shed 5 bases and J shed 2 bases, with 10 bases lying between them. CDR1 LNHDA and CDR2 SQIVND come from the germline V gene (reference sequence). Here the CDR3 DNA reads TGTGCCAGTAGTGTTGGGGCAGCCTACGAGCAGTACTTC. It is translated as CASSVGAAYEQYF.

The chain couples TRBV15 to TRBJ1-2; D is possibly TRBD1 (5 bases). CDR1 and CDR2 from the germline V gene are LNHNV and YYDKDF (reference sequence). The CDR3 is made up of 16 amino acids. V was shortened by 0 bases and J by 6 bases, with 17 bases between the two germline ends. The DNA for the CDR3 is TGTGCCACCAGCAGAGATAGCTACAGGCCGAGGAATGGCTACACCTTC. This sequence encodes CATSRDSYRPRNGYTF.

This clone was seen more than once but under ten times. The CDR3 is CASKLTGRSYEQYF. The DNA for the CDR3 is TGTGCCAGCAAACTGACAGGTCGCTCCTACGAGCAGTACTTC. The chain couples TRBV28 to TRBJ2-5; D may be TRBD1 (6 bases). The assigned J gene may be wrong: the sequence end matches TRBJ2-7 better. Germline CDR1 and CDR2: MDHEN and SYDVKM. This CDR3 comprises 14 residues.

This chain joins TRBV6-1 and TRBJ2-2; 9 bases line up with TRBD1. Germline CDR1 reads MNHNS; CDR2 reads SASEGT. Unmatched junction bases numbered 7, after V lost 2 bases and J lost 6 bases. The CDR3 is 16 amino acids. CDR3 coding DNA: TGTGCCAGCAGTGAATACGGGACAGGGATGCCCGGGGAGCTGTTTTTT. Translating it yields CASSEYGTGMPGELFF.

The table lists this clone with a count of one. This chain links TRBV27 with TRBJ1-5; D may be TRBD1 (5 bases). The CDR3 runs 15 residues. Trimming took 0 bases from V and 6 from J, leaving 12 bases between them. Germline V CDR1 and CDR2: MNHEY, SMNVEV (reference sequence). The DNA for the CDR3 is TGTGCCAGCAGTTTATCGACGGGGGGTGGTCAGCCCCAGCATTTT. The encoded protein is CASSLSTGGGQPQHF.

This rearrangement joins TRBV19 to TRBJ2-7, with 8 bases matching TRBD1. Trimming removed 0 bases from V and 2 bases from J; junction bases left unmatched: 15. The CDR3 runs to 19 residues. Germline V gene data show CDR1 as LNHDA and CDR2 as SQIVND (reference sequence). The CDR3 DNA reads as TGTGCCAGTAGTATAGATCACCCCCTCAGAACAGGGGGGACCTACGAGCAGTACTTC. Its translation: CASSIDHPLRTGGTYEQYF.

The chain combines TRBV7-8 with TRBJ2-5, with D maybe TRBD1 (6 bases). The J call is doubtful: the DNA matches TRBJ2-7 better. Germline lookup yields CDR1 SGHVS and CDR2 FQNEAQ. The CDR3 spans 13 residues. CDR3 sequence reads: CASSFTGNYEQYF. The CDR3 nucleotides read TGTGCCAGCAGCTTCACAGGGAACTACGAGCAGTACTTC.

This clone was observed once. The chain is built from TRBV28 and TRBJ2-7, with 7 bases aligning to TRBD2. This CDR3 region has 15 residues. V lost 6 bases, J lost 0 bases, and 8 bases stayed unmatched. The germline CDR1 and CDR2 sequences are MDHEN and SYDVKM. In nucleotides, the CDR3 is TGTGCCAGCAGGCCCCCCGGGGGGACCTCCTACGAGCAGTACTTC. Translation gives CASRPPGGTSYEQYF. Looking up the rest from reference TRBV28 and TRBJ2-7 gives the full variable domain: DVKVTQSSRYLVKRTGEKVFLECVQDMDHENMFWYRQDPGLGLRLIYFSYDVKMKEKGDIPEGYSVSREKKERFSLILESASTNQTSMYLCASRPPGGTSYEQYFGPGTRLTVT.

CDR3 region: CAISEEGGFVQPQHF. The CDR3 bases are TGTGCCATCAGTGAGGAGGGCGGATTTGTTCAGCCCCAGCATTTT. The rearrangement joins TRBV10-3 to TRBJ1-5; no clear D gene. V lost 2 bases and J lost 6, with 14 bases in between. The germline V gene has CDR1 ENHRY and CDR2 SYGVKD. The CDR3 is made up of 15 amino acids.

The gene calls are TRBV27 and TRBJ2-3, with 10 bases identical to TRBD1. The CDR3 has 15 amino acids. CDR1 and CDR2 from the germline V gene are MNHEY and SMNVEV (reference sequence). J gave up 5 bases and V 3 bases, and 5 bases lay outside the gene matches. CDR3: CASSFSRTGGDTQYF. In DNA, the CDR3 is TGTGCCAGCAGTTTTTCACGGACAGGGGGAGATACGCAGTATTTT.